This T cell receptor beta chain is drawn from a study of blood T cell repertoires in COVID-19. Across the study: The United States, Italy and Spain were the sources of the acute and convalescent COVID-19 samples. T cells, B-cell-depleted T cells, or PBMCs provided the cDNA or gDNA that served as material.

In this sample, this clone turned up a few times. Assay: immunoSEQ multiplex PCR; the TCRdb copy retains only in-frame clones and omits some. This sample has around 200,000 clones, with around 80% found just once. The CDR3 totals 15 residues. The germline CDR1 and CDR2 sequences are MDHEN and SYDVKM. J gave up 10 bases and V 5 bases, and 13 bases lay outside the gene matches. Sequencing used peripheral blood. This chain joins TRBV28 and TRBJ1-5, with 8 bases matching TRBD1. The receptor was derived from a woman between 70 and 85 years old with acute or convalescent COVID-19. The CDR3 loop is CASSLIDRGEGPQHF. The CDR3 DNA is TGTGCCAGCAGTCTAATCGACAGGGGTGAGGGTCCCCAGCATTTT.